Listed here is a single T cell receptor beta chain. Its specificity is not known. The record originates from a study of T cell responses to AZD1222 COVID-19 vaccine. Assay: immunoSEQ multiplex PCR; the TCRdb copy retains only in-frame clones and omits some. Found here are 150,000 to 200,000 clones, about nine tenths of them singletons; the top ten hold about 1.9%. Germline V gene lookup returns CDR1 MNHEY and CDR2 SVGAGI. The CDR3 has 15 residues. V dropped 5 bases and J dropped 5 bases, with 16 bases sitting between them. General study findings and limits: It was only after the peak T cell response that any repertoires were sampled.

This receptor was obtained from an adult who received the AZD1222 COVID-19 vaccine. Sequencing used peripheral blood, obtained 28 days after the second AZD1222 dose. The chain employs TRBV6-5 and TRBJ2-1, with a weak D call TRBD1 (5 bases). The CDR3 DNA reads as TGTGCCAGCAGTAAAACCACAGGACAACACAATGAGCAGTTCTTC. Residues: CASSKTTGQHNEQFF.